Below, 19 T cell receptor beta chains from the same sample are listed, as sequenced in a study of CD8 T cells in Susac syndrome. With random hexamers, reverse transcription was performed on about 0.5 to 1 ug of RNA. TCRdb analysed the immunoSEQ multiplex PCR reads with MiXCR anew, one entry per CDR3 protein. The sample has some 75,000 distinct CDR3 sequences; about 93% are singletons. Sequenced input: CD8+ T cells from PBMCs. These receptors were collected from a human donor with Susac syndrome.

The J gene is TRBJ2-5, the V gene TRBV18; no definite D call. This CDR3 has 13 amino acids. V lost 2 bases, J lost 2 bases, and 6 bases lay in between. Germline CDR1 is KGHSH and CDR2 is LQKENI. The CDR3 DNA follows: TGTGCCAGCTCACCATCTATGCAAGAGACCCAGTACTTC. As protein: CASSPSMQETQYF.

The gene calls are TRBV20-1 and TRBJ1-1, with 7 bases that match TRBD1. V shed 2 bases and J 11 bases; nucleotides not matched to a gene: 17. This CDR3 region has 15 residues. From germline, CDR1 is DFQATT and CDR2 SNEGSKA (reference sequence). The CDR3 region has the DNA TGCAGTGCTAGACCCTTCGAACAGGGGATGGAGGGGGCTTTCTTT. The encoded protein is CSARPFEQGMEGAFF.

CDR3 protein: CASSLDNEQYF. CDR3 DNA: TGTGCCAGCAGCTTGGATAACGAGCAGTACTTC. J is TRBJ2-7 and V is TRBV11-2; no firm D call. Germline CDR1 reads SGHAT; CDR2 reads FQNNGV. With 3 bases removed from V and 5 bases from J, the gap between germline ends came to 5 bases. The CDR3 runs 11 residues.

The genes are TRBV6-1 and TRBJ2-7; D gene uncertain. V was pared by 4 bases and J by 6 bases, with 13 bases between. The CDR3 sequence is 13 residues long. Germline values: CDR1 MNHNS, CDR2 SASEGT. The DNA of the CDR3 is TGTGCCAGCAGTGTCCGCGGCTTCGGCGAGCAGTACTTC. Its translation is CASSVRGFGEQYF.

As concerns this clonotype: It is unclear where the CDR3 begins or ends on the DNA, so no DNA is shown, and the CDR3 is as TCRdb lists it. This rearrangement joins TRBV21-1 to TRBJ2-1. TRBV21-1 is annotated as a pseudogene. The CDR3 spans 16 amino acids, including both terminal residues. The CDR3: CASSKVAGGSYNEQFF.

The chain employs TRBV20-1 and TRBJ1-1; the match to TRBD1 covers 9 bases. V lost 3 bases and J lost 7; bases outside the gene matches: 12. The CDR3 runs 15 residues. CDR1 and CDR2 (germline): DFQATT, SNEGSKA (reference sequence). The CDR3 bases are TGCAGTGCTAGCTCATATAACAGGGGGCAGGATGAAGCTTTCTTT. This gives the protein CSASSYNRGQDEAFF.

The J gene is TRBJ1-1, the V gene TRBV7-9; D is ambiguous. The V gene's germline CDR1 is SEHNR and CDR2 FQNEAQ (reference sequence). V lost 5 bases, J lost 2 bases, and 9 bases lay in between. The CDR3 is 13 amino acids. The CDR3 loop reads CASSSGENTEAFF. The CDR3 bases are TGTGCCAGCAGCAGCGGTGAAAACACTGAAGCTTTCTTT.

The chain employs TRBV2 and TRBJ1-5; maybe TRBD1 (5 bases). The CDR3 is 15 amino acids. The germline V gene has CDR1 SNHLY and CDR2 FYNNEI. Trimming took off 6 bases at V and 8 bases at J, with 20 bases between the two ends. This chain's CDR3 is CASRIHRGRGEPQHF. The DNA for the CDR3 is TGTGCCAGCAGGATTCACCGGGGCCGCGGGGAGCCCCAGCATTTT. The full variable domain, with the rest looked up from reference TRBV2 and TRBJ1-5, is EPEVTQTPSHQVTQMGQEVILRCVPISNHLYFYWYRQILGQKVEFLVSFYNNEISEKSEIFDDQFSVERPDGSNFTLKIRSTKLEDSAMYFCASRIHRGRGEPQHFGDGTRLSIL.

The chain combines TRBV15 with TRBJ2-2; D gene ambiguous. V was trimmed by 0 bases and J by 2 bases, leaving 10 bases between them. The CDR3 runs 16 residues. Germline values: CDR1 LNHNV, CDR2 YYDKDF (reference sequence). CDR3 bases: TGTGCCACCAGCAGAGATTATCAGCTTAACACCGGGGAGCTGTTTTTT. As protein: CATSRDYQLNTGELFF.

A single count supports this clonotype. The gene calls are TRBV7-9 and TRBJ2-1; perhaps D is TRBD1 or TRBD2 (5 bases each). V lost 5 bases and J lost 6, with 11 bases in between. The germline V gene has CDR1 SEHNR and CDR2 FQNEAQ (reference sequence). The CDR3 sequence is 13 residues long. This CDR3 reads CASSPRDRNEQFF. Written as DNA, the CDR3 is TGTGCCAGCAGCCCCCGGGACCGCAATGAGCAGTTCTTC.

J is TRBJ1-1 and V is TRBV19; TRBD1 matches at 8 bases. The CDR3 totals 12 residues. Germline lookup yields CDR1 LNHDA and CDR2 SQIVND (reference sequence). Losses at the gene ends were 10 bases for V and 10 bases for J; bases not matched to a gene: 11. The CDR3: CATQGARFVAFF. The CDR3 region has the DNA TGTGCCACCCAGGGGGCGCGGTTCGTAGCTTTCTTT.

This clonotype has just a few counts. The V and J genes are TRBV5-1 and TRBJ1-1; 11 positions agree with TRBD1. The CDR3 sequence is 15 residues long. V shed 5 bases and J 4 bases; nucleotides not matched to a gene: 7. Per germline, CDR1 SGHRS and CDR2 YFSETQ. CDR3 DNA: TGCGCCAGCAGGTCTACCGGGACAGGGGGCACTGAAGCTTTCTTT. Translation: CASRSTGTGGTEAFF.

V and J are TRBV20-1 and TRBJ2-1, with 12 bases fitting TRBD2. The germline V gene has CDR1 DFQATT and CDR2 SNEGSKA (reference sequence). V shed 1 base and J 3 bases; nucleotides not matched to a gene: 7. The CDR3 is 17 amino acids. CDR3 region: CSARVPLAGGVYNEQFF. In nucleotides, the CDR3 is TGCAGTGCTAGAGTTCCCCTAGCGGGAGGGGTCTACAATGAGCAGTTCTTC.

The rearrangement joins TRBV19 to TRBJ1-1; D unresolved. Germline values: CDR1 LNHDA, CDR2 SQIVND (reference sequence). The CDR3 is 13 residues long. V lost 4 bases and J lost 3, with 9 bases in between. The CDR3 DNA reads TGTGCCAGTAGTAAACAAAAGGACACTGAAGCTTTCTTT. Translated, it gives CASSKQKDTEAFF.

This chain connects TRBV28 to TRBJ2-7; 8 bases match TRBD1. The CDR3 spans 19 residues. Germline V gives CDR1 MDHEN, CDR2 SYDVKM. Germline trimming cut 3 bases from V and 3 bases from J; bases unmatched to any gene: 19. The CDR3 region has the DNA TGTGCCAGCAGTTTCGCCGAAGGGACAGGAGACTTAGTTGGCTACGAGCAGTACTTC. Its translation is CASSFAEGTGDLVGYEQYF.

The chain has TRBV30 and TRBJ2-2, with 7 bases aligning to TRBD1. The CDR3 consists of 15 residues. V lost 0 bases and J lost 0; bases outside the gene matches: 1. CDR1 is GTSNPN, CDR2 SVGIG, per germline (reference sequence). CDR3 sequence reads: CAWSVGGPNTGELFF. CDR3 coding DNA: TGTGCCTGGAGTGTAGGGGGCCCGAACACCGGGGAGCTGTTTTTT.

The chain is built from TRBV7-8 and TRBJ2-1; TRBD2 matches at 7 bases. Germline V gene lookup returns CDR1 SGHVS and CDR2 FQNEAQ. Unmatched junction bases numbered 0, after V lost 4 bases and J lost 6 bases. CDR3 length: 12 residues. CDR3 nucleotide sequence: TGTGCCAGCAGCTCTAGCGGCAATGAGCAGTTCTTC. This codes for CASSSSGNEQFF.

The V and J genes are TRBV9 and TRBJ1-5; 7 bases are shared with TRBD1. CDR1 is SGDLS, CDR2 YYNGEE, per germline. V shed 3 bases and J 5 bases; nucleotides not matched to a gene: 8. There are 15 residues in the CDR3. This chain's CDR3 is CASSATGDPYQPQHF. CDR3 coding DNA: TGTGCCAGCAGCGCCACAGGGGACCCATATCAGCCCCAGCATTTT.

This chain joins TRBV6-6 and TRBJ1-1; D may be TRBD1 (5 bases). Germline V gene lookup returns CDR1 MNHNY and CDR2 SVGAGI (reference sequence). CDR3 length equals 16 residues. The germline V and J ends were trimmed by 2 bases and 1 base, with 14 bases remaining between them. The CDR3 sequence: CASSYLPGGANTEAFF. The CDR3 nucleotides are TGTGCCAGCAGTTACCTACCTGGGGGAGCGAACACTGAAGCTTTCTTT.